These 13 T cell receptor beta chains were all obtained from the same sample, sequenced in a study of blood T cell repertoires in COVID-19. Using immunoSEQ multiplex PCR, the repertoire was profiled, and TCRdb retains in-frame clones only, with some absent. The sample comprises 100,000 or so clones, around 85% of which are singletons, and about 1.8% rests with the top ten. The sample consisted of peripheral blood. The receptors here all came from a woman in her 70s with active or convalescent COVID-19.

The V gene is TRBV28, the J gene TRBJ1-1; perhaps TRBD1 as D (5 bases). V lost 5 bases to trimming and J lost 4 bases, with 8 bases between them. There are 12 residues in the CDR3. Germline V lookup: CDR1 MDHEN, CDR2 SYDVKM. CDR3 in DNA: TGTGCCAGCAGTGAGACAGCCACTGAAGCTTTCTTT. Protein: CASSETATEAFF. The complete variable domain, with remaining parts taken from reference TRBV28 and TRBJ1-1, reads DVKVTQSSRYLVKRTGEKVFLECVQDMDHENMFWYRQDPGLGLRLIYFSYDVKMKEKGDIPEGYSVSREKKERFSLILESASTNQTSMYLCASSETATEAFFGQGTRLTVV.

The J gene is TRBJ1-6, the V gene TRBV20-1; D possibly corresponds to TRBD1 (6 bases). V gave up 3 bases and J gave up 10 bases, with 22 bases separating them. CDR3 size: 16 residues. Per the germline V gene, CDR1 is DFQATT and CDR2 is SNEGSKA (reference sequence). The CDR3 is CSASTSRTGLSSPLHF. CDR3 DNA: TGCAGTGCTAGTACCTCCCGAACAGGGCTCAGCTCACCCCTCCACTTT.

V is TRBV6-5 and J is TRBJ2-7, with 7 bases fitting TRBD2. J gave up 0 bases and V 2 bases, and 7 bases lay outside the gene matches. The germline CDR1 and CDR2 sequences are MNHEY and SVGAGI. CDR3 length equals 16 residues. The DNA of the CDR3 is TGTGCCAGCAGTTACCAGGCGGGGGAGACCTCCTACGAGCAGTACTTC. It is translated as CASSYQAGETSYEQYF.

This chain uses TRBV11-2 with TRBJ2-1; TRBD2 agrees at 13 bases. V shed 5 bases, J shed 7 bases, and the junction held 14 bases outside the gene matches. The CDR3 runs to 18 residues. The germline gives CDR1 SGHAT, CDR2 FQNNGV. In DNA form, the CDR3 reads TGTGCCAGCAGCCCTTTAGTCGGGACTAGCGGGATAGAAAATGAGCAGTTCTTC. It specifies CASSPLVGTSGIENEQFF.

CDR3 in amino acids: CASRMTPGNEKLFF. For the CDR3, the DNA is TGTGCCAGCAGGATGACCCCGGGGAATGAAAAACTGTTTTTT. The rearrangement uses TRBV2 and TRBJ1-4; D is uncertain. Trimming removed 6 bases at V and 5 bases at J, with 13 bases between. The CDR3 spans 14 residues. The V gene's germline CDR1 is SNHLY and CDR2 FYNNEI.

The chain joins TRBV2 to TRBJ1-1; TRBD1 matches 8 bases. The length of the CDR3 is 14 residues. Trimming at V came to 6 bases and at J to 3 bases, leaving 6 bases not matched to a gene. Looked up from germline, CDR1 is SNHLY and CDR2 is FYNNEI. In DNA form, the CDR3 reads TGTGCCAGCAGGTTACAGGGGGTGGACACTGAAGCTTTCTTT. Its translation: CASRLQGVDTEAFF.

The rearrangement uses TRBV21-1 and TRBJ1-4; the table's D call of TRBD1 was not tested on the DNA. TRBV21-1 is labeled a pseudogene. This CDR3 is 18 amino acids long. Here the CDR3 reads CASSLGLTGGQSNEKLFF. The CDR3 DNA follows: TGTGCCAGCAGCCTAGGTTTGACAGGGGGACAGAGTAATGAAAAACTGTTTTTT.

In this sample, this clone turned up a few times. The chain employs TRBV5-6 and TRBJ1-4, with D tentatively TRBD1 (6 bases). The CDR3 has 14 amino acids. Trimming cost V 2 bases and J 4 bases, with 9 bases left between them. The germline V gene encodes CDR1 SGHDT and CDR2 YYEEEE. The CDR3 spells CASSFGGHNEKLFF. In nucleotides, the CDR3 is TGTGCCAGCAGCTTTGGGGGCCATAATGAAAAACTGTTTTTT.

The chain is built from TRBV6-4 and TRBJ1-1; D uncertain. CDR3 length: 13 amino acids. CDR1 MRHNA and CDR2 SNTAGT come from the germline V gene. V was shortened by 6 bases and J by 1 base, with 9 bases between the two germline ends. In DNA, the CDR3 is TGTGCCAGCAGATCACAGCAGAACACTGAAGCTTTCTTT. Encoded protein: CASRSQQNTEAFF.

The rearrangement links TRBV4-1 to TRBJ2-7; 9 bases align to TRBD2. CDR3 length: 14 amino acids. Germline V CDR1 and CDR2: MGHRA, YSYEKL. The V and J ends lost 10 bases and 2 bases, in that order; junction bases with no gene match: 9. CDR3 coding DNA: TGCGCCACCTGGTCCCAGCGGGGGGCCTACGAGCAGTACTTC. The encoded protein is CATWSQRGAYEQYF.

The chain links TRBV9 to TRBJ2-5, with 9 bases aligning to TRBD2. This CDR3 region has 18 residues. Per the germline V gene, CDR1 is SGDLS and CDR2 is YYNGEE. The V segment lost 0 bases and the J segment 4 bases; nucleotides outside the gene matches: 13. The CDR3 sequence is CASSVDPASGTPTETQYF. CDR3 DNA sequence: TGTGCCAGCAGCGTAGATCCGGCTAGCGGGACCCCCACAGAGACCCAGTACTTC.

CDR3 nucleotides: TGTGCCAGCAGCTTAGGGTCAGCGGGTCCCTACAATGAGCAGTTCTTC. It yields the protein CASSLGSAGPYNEQFF. V is TRBV7-9 and J is TRBJ2-1, with D maybe TRBD2 (6 bases). The germline V gene encodes CDR1 SEHNR and CDR2 FQNEAQ (reference sequence). V lost 1 base, J lost 2 bases, and 12 bases lay in between. This CDR3 has 16 residues.

The chain combines TRBV9 with TRBJ2-3; D is uncertain. This CDR3 comprises 15 residues. Trimming stripped 0 bases from V and 3 bases from J, with 11 bases between. CDR1 is SGDLS, CDR2 YYNGEE, per germline. The CDR3 region has the DNA TGTGCCAGCAGCGTAGCACCCGCGGCAACAGATACGCAGTATTTT. It yields the protein CASSVAPAATDTQYF.